Below are 27 T cell receptor beta chains sequenced from a single sample in a study of shared clonotypes between healthy human individuals. Clones were sequenced by immunoSEQ multiplex PCR, and TCRdb holds only the in-frame ones, with some missing. The sample has nearly 750,000 clones, over 60% seen once. The sample comprised memory CD4+ T cells sorted from blood. Subset of the sample: CD45RA-negative fraction. The receptor source for this set is a woman younger than 45 in good health.

This clone was counted between two and nine times. V usage is TRBV19 and J usage is TRBJ2-1, with 9 bases lining up with TRBD2. The junction had 4 bases not matched to a gene; V was cut back by 10 bases and J by 3 bases. The CDR3 consists of 13 residues. From germline, CDR1 is LNHDA and CDR2 SQIVND (reference sequence). DNA for the CDR3: TGTGCCACCGGACTAGCGAACTACAATGAGCAGTTCTTC. Its protein is CATGLANYNEQFF. Drawing the rest from reference TRBV19 and TRBJ2-1, the complete variable domain is DGGITQSPKYLFRKEGQNVTLSCEQNLNHDAMYWYRQDPGQGLRLIYYSQIVNDFQKGDIAEGYSVSREKKESFPLTVTSAQKNPTAFYLCATGLANYNEQFFGPGTRLTVL.

The CDR3 spells CASSQGAGGPNEQFF. DNA of the CDR3: TGCGCCAGCAGCCAGGGGGCGGGAGGGCCGAATGAGCAGTTCTTC. The chain joins TRBV5-1 to TRBJ2-1; D perhaps matches TRBD2 (9 bases). Trimming shortened V by 4 bases and J by 7 bases, and 18 bases separated the two germline ends. Germline CDR1 is SGHRS and CDR2 is YFSETQ. This CDR3 is built from 15 residues.

J is TRBJ1-1 and V is TRBV27, with D possibly being TRBD1 (5 bases). This CDR3 has 14 residues. CDR1 and CDR2 (germline): MNHEY, SMNVEV (reference sequence). Trimming took 6 bases from V and 1 from J, leaving 12 bases between them. CDR3 nucleotide sequence: TGTGCCAGCAGGTCCGGGGGTAAGAACACTGAAGCTTTCTTT. Translation gives CASRSGGKNTEAFF.

The chain joins TRBV19 to TRBJ2-5; D unclear. Looked up from germline, CDR1 is LNHDA and CDR2 is SQIVND (reference sequence). V gave up 5 bases and J gave up 7 bases, with 11 bases separating them. The CDR3 is made up of 12 amino acids. The CDR3 region has the DNA TGTGCCAGTAGTCCCCGACCGGGGACCCAGTACTTC. Translated, it gives CASSPRPGTQYF.

The chain uses TRBV11-2 and TRBJ2-1; no clear D gene. The CDR3 runs to 15 residues. V dropped 6 bases and J dropped 4 bases, with 16 bases sitting between them. The V gene's germline CDR1 is SGHAT and CDR2 FQNNGV. This chain's CDR3 is CASSLTRLTYNEQFF. CDR3 coding DNA: TGTGCCAGCAGTCTGACCCGCCTCACTTACAATGAGCAGTTCTTC.

The V call is TRBV19, the J call TRBJ1-1, with 9 bases fitting TRBD1. There are 16 residues in the CDR3. The ends lost 1 base at V and 3 bases at J; junction bases unmatched: 6. Germline CDR1 LNHDA, CDR2 SQIVND (reference sequence). CDR3 amino acids: CASSIVRDRDDTEAFF. The CDR3 nucleotides read TGTGCCAGTAGTATAGTCCGGGACAGGGACGACACTGAAGCTTTCTTT.

This clone was recorded a few times. This rearrangement joins TRBV27 to TRBJ1-2, with D possibly matching TRBD1 (5 bases). This CDR3 has 16 residues. Trimming left V 6 bases short and J 5 bases short, with 22 bases between. CDR1 MNHEY and CDR2 SMNVEV come from the germline V gene (reference sequence). CDR3 region: CASRSSGEKSRYGYTF. CDR3 DNA: TGTGCCAGCAGATCCTCGGGGGAAAAAAGTCGTTATGGCTACACCTTC.

This clone was recorded once. This chain joins TRBV28 and TRBJ1-1; perhaps TRBD1 as D (6 bases). Germline V CDR1 and CDR2: MDHEN, SYDVKM. This CDR3 is built from 14 residues. Trimming pared 1 base from V and 5 bases from J, leaving 11 bases between. CDR3 DNA sequence: TGTGCCAGCAGTTTATCAGGGGCGGAAACTGAAGCTTTCTTT. Residues: CASSLSGAETEAFF.

This clone was observed a single time. Distinct nucleotide sequences in the sample also encode this CDR3. The rearrangement links TRBV28 to TRBJ1-1; tentatively, D is TRBD1 (5 bases). Germline V gives CDR1 MDHEN, CDR2 SYDVKM. V lost 5 bases to trimming and J lost 4 bases, with 14 bases between them. The CDR3 is 14 amino acids. This CDR3 reads CASSGAGWGTEAFF. CDR3 DNA: TGTGCCAGCAGTGGGGCGGGGTGGGGCACTGAAGCTTTCTTT.

This clone is a singleton in its sample. CDR3 residues: CASSIRDTNQETQYF. The CDR3 DNA reads TGTGCCAGTAGTATCCGGGACACCAACCAAGAGACCCAGTACTTC. The V call is TRBV19, the J call TRBJ2-5; the D gene is possibly TRBD1 (6 bases). CDR1 is LNHDA, CDR2 SQIVND, per germline (reference sequence). CDR3 length: 15 amino acids. V was clipped by 3 bases and J by 0 bases, with 11 bases between them.

This clone appeared a single time. The genes are TRBV2 and TRBJ2-1; the match to TRBD2 covers 10 bases. Germline V gene data show CDR1 as SNHLY and CDR2 as FYNNEI. V gave up 2 bases and J gave up 9 bases; unmatched junction bases: 4. This CDR3 has 14 amino acids. The CDR3 DNA reads TGTGCCAGCAGTGAATTGCGGACTAGCGGTGAGCAGTTCTTC. Translating it yields CASSELRTSGEQFF.

V gene TRBV11-1 combines with J gene TRBJ2-1; 9 bases agree with TRBD2. The CDR3 runs 13 residues. V trimming: 5 bases; J trimming: 5 bases; junction bases outside the gene matches: 1. Germline lookup yields CDR1 SGHAT and CDR2 FQDESV (reference sequence). The CDR3 bases are TGTGCCAGCAGCGGACTAGCGCACAATGAGCAGTTCTTC. Amino acids: CASSGLAHNEQFF. Using reference TRBV11-1 and TRBJ2-1 for the parts outside the CDR3, the full variable domain is EAEVAQSPRYKITEKSQAVAFWCDPISGHATLYWYRQILGQGPELLVQFQDESVVDDSQLPKDRFSAERLKGVDSTLKIQPAELGDSAMYLCASSGLAHNEQFFGPGTRLTVL.

In its sample, this clone was seen once. CDR3 loop: CASSLYSPGEFYNEQFF. The CDR3 DNA reads as TGTGCCAGCAGTTTATATTCCCCGGGGGAGTTTTACAATGAGCAGTTCTTC. This chain uses TRBV27 with TRBJ2-1; a possible D gene is TRBD2 (6 bases). The CDR3 covers 17 residues. Between the trimmed V and J ends, which lost 1 base and 4 bases, there was a span of 17 bases. The germline V gene encodes CDR1 MNHEY and CDR2 SMNVEV (reference sequence).

As to this clone: Other DNA sequences from this sample encode an identical CDR3 as well. V is TRBV18 and J is TRBJ1-1, with D possibly matching TRBD1 (5 bases). With 3 bases removed from V and 1 base from J, the gap between germline ends came to 9 bases. The CDR3 is 14 residues long. CDR1 KGHSH and CDR2 LQKENI come from the germline V gene. The CDR3 here is CASSPTGGNTEAFF. The CDR3 nucleotides are TGTGCCAGCTCACCCACGGGGGGGAACACTGAAGCTTTCTTT. Full variable domain (missing parts from reference TRBV18 and TRBJ1-1): NAGVMQNPRHLVRRRGQEARLRCSPMKGHSHVYWYRQLPEEGLKFMVYLQKENIIDESGMPKERFSAEFPKEGPSILRIQQVVRGDSAAYFCASSPTGGNTEAFFGQGTRLTVV.

The chain has TRBV11-1 and TRBJ2-7; D possibly uses TRBD1 or TRBD2 (5 bases each). Looked up from germline, CDR1 is SGHAT and CDR2 is FQDESV (reference sequence). This CDR3 has 14 residues. V dropped 3 bases and J dropped 4 bases, with 13 bases sitting between them. CDR3 sequence reads: CASSFGEWGYEQYF. DNA for the CDR3: TGTGCCAGCAGCTTCGGGGAGTGGGGGTACGAGCAGTACTTC.

The chain has TRBV5-4 and TRBJ1-1, with 7 bases lining up with TRBD1. The V and J ends lost 6 bases and 0 bases, in that order; junction bases with no gene match: 8. CDR1 SGHNT and CDR2 YYREEE come from the germline V gene (reference sequence). The CDR3 has 15 residues. DNA for the CDR3: TGTGCCAGCACCTTAGGGGGCGGCTTGAACACTGAAGCTTTCTTT. This encodes CASTLGGGLNTEAFF.

The V call is TRBV7-8, the J call TRBJ2-1; TRBD2 aligns across 7 bases. Trimming took 8 bases from V and 10 from J; bases not matched to a gene: 8. There are 12 residues in the CDR3. Germline V gives CDR1 SGHVS, CDR2 FQNEAQ. The CDR3 region has the DNA TGTGCCAGCGGTGGCCCCGGGAGGGAGCAGTTCTTC. Amino acids: CASGGPGREQFF. Using reference TRBV7-8 and TRBJ2-1 for the parts outside the CDR3, the full variable domain is GAGVSQSPRYKVAKRGQDVALRCDPISGHVSLFWYQQALGQGPEFLTYFQNEAQLDKSGLPSDRFFAERPEGSVSTLKIQRTQQEDSAVYLCASGGPGREQFFGPGTRLTVL.

The V call is TRBV7-9, the J call TRBJ2-3, with 11 bases lining up with TRBD1. This CDR3 has 13 amino acids. Germline values: CDR1 SEHNR, CDR2 FQNEAQ (reference sequence). The trim removed 8 bases at V and 3 bases at J, leaving 1 base unmatched. The CDR3, as DNA: TGTGCCAGCCGGGACAGGGGGACAGATACGCAGTATTTT. This translates into CASRDRGTDTQYF.

With regard to this clone: The same CDR3 can be traced to other DNA sequences in this sample. The CDR3, as DNA: TGTGCCAGCTCACCCTCCCGGGGCACTGAAGCTTTCTTT. Translating it yields CASSPSRGTEAFF. The chain combines TRBV18 with TRBJ1-1; no clear D gene. The CDR3 runs to 13 residues. V was shortened by 3 bases and J by 4 bases, with 9 bases between the two germline ends. Germline V lookup: CDR1 KGHSH, CDR2 LQKENI.

This clone has ten or more counts. The rearrangement joins TRBV7-2 to TRBJ2-2; D unclear. The CDR3 sequence is 13 residues long. Trimming stripped 3 bases from V and 6 bases from J, with 8 bases between. Germline CDR1 and CDR2: SGHTA and FQGNSA. The CDR3 DNA is TGTGCCAGCAGCTTTTGGACCGCCGGGGAGCTGTTTTTT. The encoded protein is CASSFWTAGELFF.

The rearrangement uses TRBV6-1 and TRBJ2-7, with no clear D. Germline CDR1 reads MNHNS; CDR2 reads SASEGT. The CDR3 has 14 residues. V was shortened by 4 bases and J by 1 base, with 11 bases between the two germline ends. Here the CDR3 reads CASSGGKLSYEQYF. The CDR3 nucleotides are TGTGCCAGCAGTGGTGGTAAACTATCCTACGAGCAGTACTTC.

This clone was found a few times. J is TRBJ1-2 and V is TRBV2; 9 bases agree with TRBD1. In germline, CDR1 is SNHLY, CDR2 FYNNEI. CDR3 length: 14 amino acids. With V trimmed by 4 bases and J by 5 bases, 5 bases remained unmatched. CDR3: CASSVQGARYGYTF. The CDR3 DNA is TGTGCCAGCAGTGTACAGGGGGCTAGGTATGGCTACACCTTC.

This clone was recorded at least ten times. J is TRBJ1-3 and V is TRBV29-1, with unresolved D. Trimming took 5 bases from V and 2 from J, leaving 7 bases between them. The CDR3 contains 12 residues. CDR1 SQVTM and CDR2 ANQGSEA come from the germline V gene. The CDR3 here is CSVRQAGNTIYF. DNA for the CDR3: TGCAGCGTTCGGCAGGCTGGAAACACCATATATTTT.

This clone was found a few times. The CDR3 DNA reads TGTGCCAGTGGACAGAACAGTGACATTCAGTACTTC. This translates into CASGQNSDIQYF. V is TRBV19 and J is TRBJ2-4; D might be TRBD1 (6 bases). The CDR3 is made up of 12 amino acids. The germline CDR1 and CDR2 sequences are LNHDA and SQIVND (reference sequence). V was cut by 8 bases and J by 8 bases, with 13 bases left in between.

CDR3 in amino acids: CASSLQEGNTIYF. CDR3 bases: TGTGCCAGCAGCTTACAGGAGGGAAACACCATATATTTT. The chain is built from TRBV7-9 and TRBJ1-3; D is uncertain. Germline-derived CDR1 and CDR2 are SEHNR and FQNEAQ (reference sequence). The CDR3 extends over 13 amino acids. V lost 2 bases and J 4 bases, leaving 6 bases between the germline ends. The full variable domain, with the rest looked up from reference TRBV7-9 and TRBJ1-3, is DTGVSQNPRHKITKRGQNVTFRCDPISEHNRLYWYRQTLGQGPEFLTYFQNEAQLEKSRLLSDRFSAERPKGSFSTLEIQRTEQGDSAMYLCASSLQEGNTIYFGEGSWLTVV.

This clone was recorded many times. This chain connects TRBV5-1 to TRBJ1-1, with no clear D. Germline loops: CDR1 SGHRS, CDR2 YFSETQ. V was clipped by 4 bases and J by 3 bases, with 13 bases between them. This CDR3 contains 14 residues. In nucleotides, the CDR3 is TGCGCCAGCAGCGAAAACTTAGGGTACACTGAAGCTTTCTTT. It translates to CASSENLGYTEAFF.

The chain is built from TRBV23-1 and TRBJ2-1; D remains unclear. TRBV23-1 is identified as an open reading frame with a role that is uncertain. The ends were cut back, 6 bases at V and 10 bases at J, with 4 bases in the middle. CDR3 length: 9 residues. In nucleotides, the CDR3 is TGCGCCAGCAGGGACGAGCAGTTCTTC. It specifies CASRDEQFF.